These 3 T cell receptor beta chains were all obtained from the same sample, sequenced in a study of blood T cell repertoires in COVID-19. Generated by immunoSEQ multiplex PCR, the TCRdb table keeps only in-frame clones and is missing some. The sample lists 150,000 or so clones; around 79% were seen once. The sequenced sample consisted of peripheral blood. These receptor sequences come from an older man with acute or convalescent COVID-19.

The chain is built from TRBV7-2 and TRBJ2-7; D perhaps matches TRBD1 (5 bases). The CDR3 is 15 residues long. CDR1 is SGHTA and CDR2 is FQGNSA in the germline V gene. The V end was cut by 4 bases, the J end by 2 bases, with 15 bases between. CDR3 loop: CASSSGSQGPYEQYF. DNA for the CDR3: TGTGCCAGCAGCTCAGGATCGCAGGGCCCCTACGAGCAGTACTTC.

The CDR3 loop is CSAEQGMNTEAFF. In DNA form, the CDR3 reads TGCAGCGCGGAACAGGGAATGAACACTGAAGCTTTCTTT. The V and J genes are TRBV29-1 and TRBJ1-1; D might be TRBD1 (6 bases). The CDR3 spans 13 residues. CDR1 and CDR2 (germline): SQVTM, ANQGSEA. Trimming cost V 7 bases and J 0 bases, with 12 bases left between them.

This clone came up once. This chain connects TRBV18 to TRBJ2-2, with D uncertain. The V end lost 2 bases, the J end lost 8 bases, and 6 bases lay between the germline ends. This CDR3 has 12 residues. Germline V CDR1 and CDR2: KGHSH, LQKENI. The chain's CDR3 is CASSPVTGELFF. In DNA, the CDR3 is TGTGCCAGCTCACCAGTGACTGGGGAGCTGTTTTTT.